This T cell receptor (beta chain) was observed in a study of blood T cell repertoires in COVID-19. About the research overall: Material from acute and convalescent COVID-19 was sourced from the United States, Italy and Spain. The cDNA or gDNA used as material had been derived from T cells, B-cell-depleted T cells, or PBMCs.

Assay: immunoSEQ multiplex PCR; the TCRdb copy retains only in-frame clones and omits some. The profile covers roughly 260,000 clones, with about nine tenths appearing a single time and roughly 4% taken by the ten largest. The length of the CDR3 is 13 residues. In germline, CDR1 is SNHLY, CDR2 FYNNEI. Trimming shortened V by 4 bases and J by 8 bases, and 13 bases separated the two germline ends. The sample comprised peripheral blood. The receptor was isolated from a man in his 60s who had recovered from COVID-19. This chain links TRBV2 with TRBJ2-3; D gene uncertain. For the CDR3, the DNA is TGTGCCAGCAGTGTCACTACGGCGGCTACGCAGTATTTT. It is translated as CASSVTTAATQYF.